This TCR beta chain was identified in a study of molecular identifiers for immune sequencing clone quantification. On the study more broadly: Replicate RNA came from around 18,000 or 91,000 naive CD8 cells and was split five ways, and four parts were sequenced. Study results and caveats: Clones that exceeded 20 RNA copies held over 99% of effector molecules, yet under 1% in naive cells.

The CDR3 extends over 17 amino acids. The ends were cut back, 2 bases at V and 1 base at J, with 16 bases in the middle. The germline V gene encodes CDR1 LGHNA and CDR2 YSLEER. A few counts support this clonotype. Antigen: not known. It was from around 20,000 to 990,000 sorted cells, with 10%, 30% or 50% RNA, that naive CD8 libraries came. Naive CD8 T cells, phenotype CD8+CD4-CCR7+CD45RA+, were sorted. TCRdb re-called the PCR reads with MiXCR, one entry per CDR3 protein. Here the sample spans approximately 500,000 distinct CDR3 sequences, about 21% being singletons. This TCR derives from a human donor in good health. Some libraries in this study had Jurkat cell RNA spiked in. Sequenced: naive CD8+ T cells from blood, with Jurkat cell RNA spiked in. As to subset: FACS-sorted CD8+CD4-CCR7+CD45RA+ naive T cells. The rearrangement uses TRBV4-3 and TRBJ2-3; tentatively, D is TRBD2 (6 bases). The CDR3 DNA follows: TGCGCCAGCAGCCAAACCGAGCCACCGGGGGGCACAGATACGCAGTATTTT. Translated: CASSQTEPPGGTDTQYF.